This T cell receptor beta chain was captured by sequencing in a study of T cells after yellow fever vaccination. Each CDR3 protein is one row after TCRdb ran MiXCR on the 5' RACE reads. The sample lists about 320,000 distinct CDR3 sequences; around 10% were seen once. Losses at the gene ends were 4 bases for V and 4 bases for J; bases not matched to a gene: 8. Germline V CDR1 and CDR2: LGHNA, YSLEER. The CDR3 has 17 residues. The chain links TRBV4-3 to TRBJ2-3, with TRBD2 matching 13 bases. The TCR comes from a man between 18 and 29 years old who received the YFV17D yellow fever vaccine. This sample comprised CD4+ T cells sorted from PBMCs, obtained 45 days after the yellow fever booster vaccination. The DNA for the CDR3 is TGCGCCAGCAGCCCCTCAGGACTAGCGGGGGTGGCAGATACGCAGTATTTT. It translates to CASSPSGLAGVADTQYF.